This TCR beta chain is drawn from a study of blood T cells in healthy people across ages. This clonotype occurred a few times. The authors ran a second PCR of about 7 to 12 cycles using a sample-barcoded 5' primer and a J-beta primer mix. TCRdb processed the 5' RACE reads anew with MiXCR; each CDR3 protein has one entry. The sample yields about 760,000 distinct CDR3 sequences, more than 55% seen once. CDR3 length: 13 residues. Germline assignment: CDR1 MDHEN and CDR2 SYDVKM. The V gene end was trimmed by 5 bases and the J gene end by 5 bases; junction bases not matched to a gene: 3. This clonotype was sampled from a man aged 35-49 years in good health. The sample was blood. This chain uses TRBV28 with TRBJ1-2; TRBD1 matches 9 bases. CDR3 sequence: CASSGTGLYGYTF. The CDR3, as DNA: TGTGCCAGCAGTGGGACAGGGCTTTATGGCTACACCTTC.